This T cell receptor beta chain was sequenced in a study of T cell repertoires in cytomegalovirus infection. Study-wide background: Shared public TCR beta signatures pointed to both CMV infection and a matching HLA type.

TCRdb redid the calling of the reads with MiXCR, one entry per CDR3 protein. The sample carries around 300,000 distinct CDR3 sequences, under 25% recorded once. CDR1 and CDR2 (germline): SSHAT, FNYEAQ (reference sequence). V shed 2 bases, J shed 2 bases, and the junction held 5 bases outside the gene matches. This CDR3 region has 15 residues. Study outcomes and limitations: Accumulated public TCR beta family frequency recognized individuals carrying CMV together with the relevant HLA. Dominating the ex vivo response were TCR beta clonotypes that were CMV-specific and HLA-C-restricted.

This clonotype was seen at least ten times. Its antigen is undetermined. The chain couples TRBV7-7 to TRBJ2-5; TRBD2 aligns across 7 bases. The TCR was taken from a human donor in good health (CMV status not recorded). Some clones in this sample may be carry-over from other donors' samples. This sample comprised cultured PBMCs, obtained from culture after CMV antigen stimulation. CDR3 sequence: CASSLHSGPQETQYF. DNA of the CDR3: TGTGCCAGCAGCTTACATAGCGGGCCGCAAGAGACCCAGTACTTC. Based on the CDR3 plus reference TRBV7-7 and TRBJ2-5, the full variable domain is GAGVSQSPRYKVTKRGQDVTLRCDPISSHATLYWYQQALGQGPEFLTYFNYEAQPDKSGLPSDRFSAERPEGSISTLTIQRTEQRDSAMYRCASSLHSGPQETQYFGPGTRLLVL.